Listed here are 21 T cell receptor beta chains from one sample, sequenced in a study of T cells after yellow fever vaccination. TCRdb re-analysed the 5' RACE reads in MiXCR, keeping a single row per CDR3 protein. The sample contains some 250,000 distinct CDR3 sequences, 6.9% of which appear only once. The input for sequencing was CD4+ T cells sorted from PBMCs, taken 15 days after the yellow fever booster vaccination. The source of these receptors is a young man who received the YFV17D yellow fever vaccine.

The CDR3 protein is CASSPTILDVHEQFF. Written as DNA, the CDR3 is TGTGCCAGCAGCCCTACGATACTAGACGTCCATGAGCAGTTCTTC. V is TRBV6-1 and J is TRBJ2-1; perhaps TRBD2 as D (5 bases). The V gene lost 6 bases and the J gene lost 8 bases, with 20 bases spanning the gap. The germline V gene has CDR1 MNHNS and CDR2 SASEGT. CDR3 size: 15 residues.

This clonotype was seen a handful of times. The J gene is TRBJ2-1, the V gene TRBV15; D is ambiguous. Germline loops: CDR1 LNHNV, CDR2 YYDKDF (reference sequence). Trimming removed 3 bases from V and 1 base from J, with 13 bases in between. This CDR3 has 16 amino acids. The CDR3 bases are TGTGCCACCAGCAGTCTTGGCCGGGCGTCCTACAATGAGCAGTTCTTC. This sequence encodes CATSSLGRASYNEQFF.

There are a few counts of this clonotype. This CDR3 is CASQEFETQYF. The CDR3 DNA follows: TGTGCCAGCCAAGAGTTCGAGACCCAGTACTTC. This chain uses TRBV7-2 with TRBJ2-5; no firm D call. There are 11 residues in the CDR3. Trimming shortened V by 8 bases and J by 5 bases, and 9 bases separated the two germline ends. Germline V gene data show CDR1 as SGHTA and CDR2 as FQGNSA.

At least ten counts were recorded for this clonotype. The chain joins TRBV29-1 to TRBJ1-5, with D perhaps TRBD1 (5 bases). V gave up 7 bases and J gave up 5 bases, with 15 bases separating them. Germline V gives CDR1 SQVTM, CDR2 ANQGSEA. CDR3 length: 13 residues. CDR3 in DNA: TGCAGCGCCAAAAATCGGGGGGATCAGCCCCAGCATTTT. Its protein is CSAKNRGDQPQHF. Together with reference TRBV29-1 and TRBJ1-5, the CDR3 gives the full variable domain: SAVISQKPSRDICQRGTSLTIQCQVDSQVTMMFWYRQQPGQSLTLIATANQGSEATYESGFVIDKFPISRPNLTFSTLTVSNMSPEDSSIYLCSAKNRGDQPQHFGDGTRLSIL.

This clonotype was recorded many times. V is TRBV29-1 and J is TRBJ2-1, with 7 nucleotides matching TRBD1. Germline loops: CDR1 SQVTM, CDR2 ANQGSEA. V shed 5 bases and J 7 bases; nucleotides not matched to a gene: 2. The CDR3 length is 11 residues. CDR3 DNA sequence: TGCAGCGTTCAACAGGGGAATGAGCAGTTCTTC. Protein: CSVQQGNEQFF.

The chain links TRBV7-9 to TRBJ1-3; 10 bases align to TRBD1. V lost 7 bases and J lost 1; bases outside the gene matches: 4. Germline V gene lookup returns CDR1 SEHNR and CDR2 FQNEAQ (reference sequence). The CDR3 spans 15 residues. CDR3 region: CASIMGQGSGNTIYF. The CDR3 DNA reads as TGTGCCAGCATCATGGGACAGGGGTCTGGAAACACCATATATTTT.

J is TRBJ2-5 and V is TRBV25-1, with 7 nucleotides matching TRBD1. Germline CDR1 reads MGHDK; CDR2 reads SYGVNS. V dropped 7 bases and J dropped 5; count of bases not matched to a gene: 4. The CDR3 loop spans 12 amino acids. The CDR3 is CASTRGLETQYF. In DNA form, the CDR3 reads TGTGCCAGCACCAGGGGGTTGGAGACCCAGTACTTC.

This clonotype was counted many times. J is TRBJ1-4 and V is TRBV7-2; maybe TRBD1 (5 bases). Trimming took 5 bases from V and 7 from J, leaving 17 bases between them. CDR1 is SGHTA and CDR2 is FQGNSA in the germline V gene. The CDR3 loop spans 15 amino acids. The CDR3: CASSITGGFGEKLFF. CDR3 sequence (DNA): TGTGCCAGCAGCATAACCGGGGGGTTCGGTGAAAAACTGTTTTTT.

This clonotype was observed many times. DNA for the CDR3: TGTGCCAGCAGCTTAGTTTCCGGGTCTGTCAATGAGCAGTTCTTC. This codes for CASSLVSGSVNEQFF. The chain carries TRBV11-1 and TRBJ2-1; D is uncertain. Germline V gene sequence: CDR1 SGHAT, CDR2 FQDESV (reference sequence). This CDR3 contains 15 residues. With 1 base removed from V and 6 bases from J, the gap between germline ends came to 13 bases.

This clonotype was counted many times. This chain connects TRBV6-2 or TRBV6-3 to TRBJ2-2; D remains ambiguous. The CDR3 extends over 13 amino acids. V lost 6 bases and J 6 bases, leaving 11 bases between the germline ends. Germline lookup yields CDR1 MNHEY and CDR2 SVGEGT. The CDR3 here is CASRSVSPGELFF. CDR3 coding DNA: TGTGCCAGCAGATCCGTTAGTCCCGGGGAGCTGTTTTTT.

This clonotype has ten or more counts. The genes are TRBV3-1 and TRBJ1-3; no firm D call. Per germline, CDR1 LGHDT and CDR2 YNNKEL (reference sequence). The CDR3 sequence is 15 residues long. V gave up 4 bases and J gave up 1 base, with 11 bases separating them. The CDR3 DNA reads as TGTGCCAGCAGCCCGACCAAGACTTCTGGAAACACCATATATTTT. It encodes CASSPTKTSGNTIYF.

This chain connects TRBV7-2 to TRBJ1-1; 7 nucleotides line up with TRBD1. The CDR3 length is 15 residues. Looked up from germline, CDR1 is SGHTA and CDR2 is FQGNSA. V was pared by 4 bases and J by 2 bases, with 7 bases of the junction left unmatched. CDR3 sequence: CASSSSGTENTEAFF. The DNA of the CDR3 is TGTGCCAGCAGCTCCTCCGGGACAGAAAACACTGAAGCTTTCTTT.

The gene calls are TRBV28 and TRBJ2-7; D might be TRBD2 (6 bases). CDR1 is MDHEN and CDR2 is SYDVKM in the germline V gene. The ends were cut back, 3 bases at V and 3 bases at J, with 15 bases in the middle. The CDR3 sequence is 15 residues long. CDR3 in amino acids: CASSFGSGTRYEQYF. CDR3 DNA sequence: TGTGCCAGCAGTTTCGGTAGCGGTACGCGCTACGAGCAGTACTTC.

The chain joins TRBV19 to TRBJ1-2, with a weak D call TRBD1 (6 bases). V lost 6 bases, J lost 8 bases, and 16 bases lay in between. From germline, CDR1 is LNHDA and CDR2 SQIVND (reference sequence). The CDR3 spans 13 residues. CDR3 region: CASRPWPGGGYTF. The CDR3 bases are TGTGCCAGTAGGCCCTGGCCGGGGGGCGGCTACACCTTC.

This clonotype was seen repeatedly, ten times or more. The CDR3 here is CASSYLAGRYNEQFF. CDR3 sequence (DNA): TGTGCCAGCAGCTACCTAGCGGGAAGATACAATGAGCAGTTCTTC. This rearrangement joins TRBV3-1 to TRBJ2-1, with 9 bases that match TRBD2. This CDR3 spans 15 amino acids. Germline CDR1 reads LGHDT; CDR2 reads YNNKEL (reference sequence). V dropped 5 bases and J dropped 4; count of bases not matched to a gene: 6.

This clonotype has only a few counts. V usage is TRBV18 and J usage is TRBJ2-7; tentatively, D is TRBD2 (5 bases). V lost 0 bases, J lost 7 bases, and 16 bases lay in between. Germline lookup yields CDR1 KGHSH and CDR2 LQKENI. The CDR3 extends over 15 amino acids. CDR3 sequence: CASSPPSRGRAEQYF. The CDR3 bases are TGTGCCAGCTCACCACCGTCCCGGGGAAGGGCTGAGCAGTACTTC.

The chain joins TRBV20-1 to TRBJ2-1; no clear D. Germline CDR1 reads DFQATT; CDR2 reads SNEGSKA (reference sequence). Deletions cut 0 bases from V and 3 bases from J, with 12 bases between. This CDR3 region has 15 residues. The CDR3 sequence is CSARDGHSFYNEQFF. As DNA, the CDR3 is TGCAGTGCTAGAGATGGGCATAGCTTCTACAATGAGCAGTTCTTC.

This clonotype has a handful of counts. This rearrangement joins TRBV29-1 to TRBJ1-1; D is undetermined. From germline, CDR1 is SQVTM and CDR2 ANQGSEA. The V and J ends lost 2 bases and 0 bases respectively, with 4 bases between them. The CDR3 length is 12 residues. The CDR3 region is CSVERVNTEAFF. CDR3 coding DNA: TGCAGCGTTGAAAGAGTGAACACTGAAGCTTTCTTT. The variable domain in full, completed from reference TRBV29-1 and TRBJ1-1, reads SAVISQKPSRDICQRGTSLTIQCQVDSQVTMMFWYRQQPGQSLTLIATANQGSEATYESGFVIDKFPISRPNLTFSTLTVSNMSPEDSSIYLCSVERVNTEAFFGQGTRLTVV.

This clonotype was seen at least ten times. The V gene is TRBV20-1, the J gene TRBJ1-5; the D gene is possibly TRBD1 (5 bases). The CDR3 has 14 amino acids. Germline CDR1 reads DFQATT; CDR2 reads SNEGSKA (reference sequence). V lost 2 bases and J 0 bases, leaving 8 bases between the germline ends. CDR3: CSARKQVSNQPQHF. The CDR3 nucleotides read TGCAGTGCTAGAAAACAGGTTAGCAATCAGCCCCAGCATTTT.

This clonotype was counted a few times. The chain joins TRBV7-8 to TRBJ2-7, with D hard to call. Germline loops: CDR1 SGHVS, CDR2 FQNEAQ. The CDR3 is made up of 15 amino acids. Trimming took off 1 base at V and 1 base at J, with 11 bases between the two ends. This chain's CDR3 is CASSLGAGKSYEQYF. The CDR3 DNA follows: TGTGCCAGCAGCTTAGGGGCAGGCAAATCCTACGAGCAGTACTTC.

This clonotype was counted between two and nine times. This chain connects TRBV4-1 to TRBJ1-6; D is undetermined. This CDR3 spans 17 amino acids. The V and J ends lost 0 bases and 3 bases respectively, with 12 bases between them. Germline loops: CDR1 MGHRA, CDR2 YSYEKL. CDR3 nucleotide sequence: TGCGCCAGCAGCCAAGAGGATCCAGCTTACTATAATTCACCCCTCCACTTT. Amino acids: CASSQEDPAYYNSPLHF.